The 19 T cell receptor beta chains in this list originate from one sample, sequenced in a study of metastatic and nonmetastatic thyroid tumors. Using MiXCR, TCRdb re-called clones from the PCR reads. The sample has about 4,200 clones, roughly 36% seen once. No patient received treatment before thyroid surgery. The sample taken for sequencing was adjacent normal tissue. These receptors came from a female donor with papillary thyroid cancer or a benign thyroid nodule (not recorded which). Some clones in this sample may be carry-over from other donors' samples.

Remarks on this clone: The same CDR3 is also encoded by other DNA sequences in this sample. In DNA form, the CDR3 reads TGTGCCAGCTCTGACAGGGGGCTGAAGACCCAGTACTTC. As protein: CASSDRGLKTQYF. The genes are TRBV6-1 and TRBJ2-5; 10 positions agree with TRBD1. CDR1 MNHNS and CDR2 SASEGT come from the germline V gene. The ends lost 8 bases at V and 6 bases at J; junction bases unmatched: 6. The CDR3 has 13 amino acids.

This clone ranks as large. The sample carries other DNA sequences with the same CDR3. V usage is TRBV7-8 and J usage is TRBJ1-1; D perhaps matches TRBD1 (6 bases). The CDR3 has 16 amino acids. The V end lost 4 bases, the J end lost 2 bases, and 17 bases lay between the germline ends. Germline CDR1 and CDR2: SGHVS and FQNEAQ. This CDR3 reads CASSSEEGGTNTEAFF. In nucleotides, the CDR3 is TGTGCCAGCAGCTCAGAAGAGGGGGGAACCAACACTGAAGCTTTCTTT.

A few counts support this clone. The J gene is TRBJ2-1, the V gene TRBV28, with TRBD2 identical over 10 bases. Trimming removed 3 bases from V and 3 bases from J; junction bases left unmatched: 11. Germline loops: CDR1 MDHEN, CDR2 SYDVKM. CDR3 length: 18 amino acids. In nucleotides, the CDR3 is TGTGCCAGCAGTTTTGGTAGCGGGAGGCGCCTTGGCTACAATGAGCAGTTCTTC. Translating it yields CASSFGSGRRLGYNEQFF.

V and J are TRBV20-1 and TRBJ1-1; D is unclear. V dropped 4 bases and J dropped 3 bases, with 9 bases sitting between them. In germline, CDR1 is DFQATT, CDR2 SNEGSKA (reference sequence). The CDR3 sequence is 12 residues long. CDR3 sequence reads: CSAKDGDTEAFF. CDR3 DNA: TGCAGTGCTAAAGACGGGGACACTGAAGCTTTCTTT.

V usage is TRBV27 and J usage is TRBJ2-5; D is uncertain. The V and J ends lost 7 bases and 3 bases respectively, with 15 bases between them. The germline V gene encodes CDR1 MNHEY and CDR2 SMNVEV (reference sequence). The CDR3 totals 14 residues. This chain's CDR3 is CASKNSWWEETQYF. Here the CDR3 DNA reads TGTGCCAGCAAGAATTCGTGGTGGGAAGAGACCCAGTACTTC.

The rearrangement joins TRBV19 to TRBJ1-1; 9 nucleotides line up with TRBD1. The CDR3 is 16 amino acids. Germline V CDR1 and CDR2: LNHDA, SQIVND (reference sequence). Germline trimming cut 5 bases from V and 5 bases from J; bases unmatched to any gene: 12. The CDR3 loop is CASSPGQGSVRTEAFF. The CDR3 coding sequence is TGTGCCAGTAGTCCCGGACAGGGGAGCGTGCGGACTGAAGCTTTCTTT. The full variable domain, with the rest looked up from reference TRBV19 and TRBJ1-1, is DGGITQSPKYLFRKEGQNVTLSCEQNLNHDAMYWYRQDPGQGLRLIYYSQIVNDFQKGDIAEGYSVSREKKESFPLTVTSAQKNPTAFYLCASSPGQGSVRTEAFFGQGTRLTVV.

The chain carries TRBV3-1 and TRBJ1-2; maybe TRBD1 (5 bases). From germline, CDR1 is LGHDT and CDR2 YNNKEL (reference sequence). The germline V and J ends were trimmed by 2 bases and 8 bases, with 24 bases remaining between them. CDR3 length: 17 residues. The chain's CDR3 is CASSQNVGGAALWGYTF. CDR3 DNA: TGTGCCAGCAGCCAAAATGTTGGAGGGGCGGCCCTGTGGGGCTACACCTTC.

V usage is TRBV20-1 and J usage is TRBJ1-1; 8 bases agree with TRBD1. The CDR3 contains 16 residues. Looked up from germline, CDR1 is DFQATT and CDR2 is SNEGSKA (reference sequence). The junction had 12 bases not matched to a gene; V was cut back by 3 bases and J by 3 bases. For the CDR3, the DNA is TGCAGTGCTAGTAAATCTGGGACAGGATCCCACACTGAAGCTTTCTTT. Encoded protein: CSASKSGTGSHTEAFF.

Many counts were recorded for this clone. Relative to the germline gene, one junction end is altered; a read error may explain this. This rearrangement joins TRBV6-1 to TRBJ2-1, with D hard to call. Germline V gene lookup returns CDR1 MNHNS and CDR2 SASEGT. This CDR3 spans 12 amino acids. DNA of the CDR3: TGCTCGTCCTACACCATCTACAATGAGCAGTTCTTC. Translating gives CSSYTIYNEQFF.

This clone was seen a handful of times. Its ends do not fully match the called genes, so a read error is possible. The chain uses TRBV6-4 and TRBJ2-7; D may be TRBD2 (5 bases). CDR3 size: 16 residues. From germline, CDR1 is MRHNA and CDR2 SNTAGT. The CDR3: CACSYSGGSVSYEQYF. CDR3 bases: TGTGCCTGCAGTTACTCGGGTGGGAGCGTATCCTACGAGCAGTACTTC.

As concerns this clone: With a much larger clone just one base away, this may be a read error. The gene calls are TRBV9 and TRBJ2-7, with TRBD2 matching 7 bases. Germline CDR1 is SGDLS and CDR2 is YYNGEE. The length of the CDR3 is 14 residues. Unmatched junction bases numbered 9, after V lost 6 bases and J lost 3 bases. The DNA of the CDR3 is TGTGCCAGCATCCCTCGGACTAGTGACTACGAGCAGTACTTC. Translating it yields CASIPRTSDYEQYF.

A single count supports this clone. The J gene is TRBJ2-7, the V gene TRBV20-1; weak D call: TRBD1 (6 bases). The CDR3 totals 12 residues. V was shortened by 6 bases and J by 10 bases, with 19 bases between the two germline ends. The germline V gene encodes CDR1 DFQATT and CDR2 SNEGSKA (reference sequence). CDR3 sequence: CSAKLATGHQYF. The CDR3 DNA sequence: TGCAGTGCGAAACTCGCGACAGGTCATCAGTACTTC.

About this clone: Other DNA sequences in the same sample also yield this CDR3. CDR3 sequence: CASSFGSTEAFF. DNA for the CDR3: TGTGCCAGCAGTTTTGGGAGCACTGAAGCTTTCTTT. The rearrangement links TRBV12-3 or TRBV12-4 to TRBJ1-1; D gene unclear. The ends were cut back, 3 bases at V and 4 bases at J, with 6 bases in the middle. The CDR3 contains 12 residues.

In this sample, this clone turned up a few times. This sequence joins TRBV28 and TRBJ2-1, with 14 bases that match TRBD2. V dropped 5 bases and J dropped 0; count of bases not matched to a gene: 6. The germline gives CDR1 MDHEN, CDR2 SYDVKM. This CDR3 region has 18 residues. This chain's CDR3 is CASSTGLAGVPSYNEQFF. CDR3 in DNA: TGTGCCAGCAGTACGGGACTAGCGGGAGTTCCCTCCTACAATGAGCAGTTCTTC.

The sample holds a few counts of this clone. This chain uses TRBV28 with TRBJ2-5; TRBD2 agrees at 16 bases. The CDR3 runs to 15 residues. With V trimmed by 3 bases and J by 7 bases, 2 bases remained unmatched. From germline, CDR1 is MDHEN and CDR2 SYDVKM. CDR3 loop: CASSFGTSGRVTQYF. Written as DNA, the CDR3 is TGTGCCAGCAGTTTTGGGACTAGCGGGAGGGTGACCCAGTACTTC.

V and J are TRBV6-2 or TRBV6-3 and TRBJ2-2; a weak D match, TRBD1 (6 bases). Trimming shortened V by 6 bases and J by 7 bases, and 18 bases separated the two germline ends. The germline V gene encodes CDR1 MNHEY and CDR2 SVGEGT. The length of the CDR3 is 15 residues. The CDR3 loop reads CASSKQGATGGELFF. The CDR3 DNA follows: TGTGCCAGCAGCAAACAGGGAGCAACGGGCGGGGAGCTGTTTTTT.

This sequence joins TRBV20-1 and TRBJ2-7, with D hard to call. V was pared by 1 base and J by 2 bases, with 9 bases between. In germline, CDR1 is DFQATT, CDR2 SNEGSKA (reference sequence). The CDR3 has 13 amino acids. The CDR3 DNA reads TGCAGTGCTAGAGCCACTGGGACCTACGAGCAGTACTTC. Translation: CSARATGTYEQYF.

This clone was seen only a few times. CDR3: CASRAAQVLTNSPLHF. DNA of the CDR3: TGTGCCAGCAGGGCCGCCCAGGTCCTAACTAATTCACCCCTCCACTTT. The chain links TRBV6-1 to TRBJ1-6, with D hard to call. Germline assignment: CDR1 MNHNS and CDR2 SASEGT. Trimming pared 6 bases from V and 6 bases from J, leaving 18 bases between. The CDR3 is made up of 16 amino acids.

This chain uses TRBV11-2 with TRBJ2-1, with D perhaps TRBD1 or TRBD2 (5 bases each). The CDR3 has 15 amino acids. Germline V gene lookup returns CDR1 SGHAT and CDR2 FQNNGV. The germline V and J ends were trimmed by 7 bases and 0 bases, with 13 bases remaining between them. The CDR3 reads CASTRDGRSYNEQFF. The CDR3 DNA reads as TGTGCCAGCACTCGGGACGGCCGCTCCTACAATGAGCAGTTCTTC. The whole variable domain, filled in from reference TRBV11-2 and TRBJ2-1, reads EAGVAQSPRYKIIEKRQSVAFWCNPISGHATLYWYQQILGQGPKLLIQFQNNGVVDDSQLPKDRFSAERLKGVDSTLKIQPAKLEDSAVYLCASTRDGRSYNEQFFGPGTRLTVL.